This TCR beta chain was recorded in a study of memory CD4+ T cells and cytomegalovirus serostatus. The sort gate was single viable CD3+CD4+CD8-CD45RO+ cells for memory CD4+ T cells. Produced via immunoSEQ multiplex PCR; TCRdb's table is partial and in-frame only. The repertoire includes approximately 63,000 clones, 60% to 85% of them detected once, and over 0.4% sits in the top ten. This clone was detected only a few times. The germline CDR1 and CDR2 sequences are MDHEN and SYDVKM. V lost 4 bases, J lost 7 bases, and 10 bases lay in between. The CDR3 extends over 12 amino acids. The source of this sequence is an adult in good health and CMV-seronegative. Some clones in this sample may be carry-over from other donors' samples. Input material: memory CD4+ T cells from blood. This sequence joins TRBV28 and TRBJ1-2; no firm D call. The CDR3 nucleotides read TGTGCCAGCAGTTCGGGTTCTCGTGGCTACACCTTC. As protein: CASSSGSRGYTF.